This T cell receptor beta chain originates from a study of blood T cell repertoires in COVID-19. Background on the study: Acute-phase and convalescent COVID-19 samples originated in the United States, Italy and Spain.

This CDR3 is built from 14 residues. Trimming shortened V by 8 bases and J by 4 bases, and 14 bases separated the two germline ends. From germline, CDR1 is LGHDT and CDR2 YNNKEL (reference sequence). In the original analysis: Estimates of nucleated cell counts were drawn from the amplification of reference gene primers. Produced via immunoSEQ multiplex PCR; TCRdb's table is partial and in-frame only. V and J calls and clone size come straight from that table; D and trimming were deduced from the DNA. The sample carries approximately 50,000 clones, around nine tenths recorded once. Sample: peripheral blood. This sequence joins TRBV3-1 (or the pseudogene TRBV3-2) and TRBJ2-2; no firm D call. This clonotype was sampled from a human donor in a cohort sampled during active COVID-19. The DNA for the CDR3 is TGTGCCAGCTCCCCGGCGGCTACCACCGGGGAGCTGTTTTTT. Protein product: CASSPAATTGELFF.